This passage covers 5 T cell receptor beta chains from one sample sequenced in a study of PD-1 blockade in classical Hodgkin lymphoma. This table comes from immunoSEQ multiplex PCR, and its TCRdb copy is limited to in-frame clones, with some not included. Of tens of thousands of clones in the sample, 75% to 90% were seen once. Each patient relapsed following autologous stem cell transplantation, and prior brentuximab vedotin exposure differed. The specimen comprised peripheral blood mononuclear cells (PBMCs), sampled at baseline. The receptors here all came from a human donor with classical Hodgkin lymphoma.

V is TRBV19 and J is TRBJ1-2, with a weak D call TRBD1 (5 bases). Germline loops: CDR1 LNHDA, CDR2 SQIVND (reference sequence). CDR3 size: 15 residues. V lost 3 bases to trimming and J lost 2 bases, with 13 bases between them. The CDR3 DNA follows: TGTGCCAGTAGTATGTCCCCCCGGGGCAACTATGGCTACACCTTC. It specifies CASSMSPRGNYGYTF.

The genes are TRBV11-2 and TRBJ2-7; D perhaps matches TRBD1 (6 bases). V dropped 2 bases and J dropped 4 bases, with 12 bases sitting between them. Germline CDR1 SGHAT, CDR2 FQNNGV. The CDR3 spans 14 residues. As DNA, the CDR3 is TGTGCCAGCAGCTTAAACAGGGCTACTTACGAGCAGTACTTC. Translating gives CASSLNRATYEQYF. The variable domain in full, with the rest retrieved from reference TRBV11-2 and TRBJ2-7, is EAGVAQSPRYKIIEKRQSVAFWCNPISGHATLYWYQQILGQGPKLLIQFQNNGVVDDSQLPKDRFSAERLKGVDSTLKIQPAKLEDSAVYLCASSLNRATYEQYFGPGTRLTVT.

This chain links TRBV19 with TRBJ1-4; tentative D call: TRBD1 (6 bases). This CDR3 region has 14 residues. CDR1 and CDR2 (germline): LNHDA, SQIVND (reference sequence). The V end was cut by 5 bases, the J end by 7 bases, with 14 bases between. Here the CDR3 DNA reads TGTGCCAGTAGTCCCCCAGGGGAGGGTGAAAAACTGTTTTTT. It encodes CASSPPGEGEKLFF.

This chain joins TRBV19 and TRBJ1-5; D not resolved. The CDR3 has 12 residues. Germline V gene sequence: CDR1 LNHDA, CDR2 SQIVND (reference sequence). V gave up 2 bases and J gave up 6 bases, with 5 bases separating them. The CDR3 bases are TGTGCCAGTAGTATACTAGGTCAGCCCCAGCATTTT. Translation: CASSILGQPQHF.

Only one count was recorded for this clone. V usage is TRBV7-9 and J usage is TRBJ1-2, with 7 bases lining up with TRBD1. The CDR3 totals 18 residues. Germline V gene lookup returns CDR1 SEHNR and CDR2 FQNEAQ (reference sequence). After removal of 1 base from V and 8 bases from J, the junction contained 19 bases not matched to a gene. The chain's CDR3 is CASSLGLDRAEARSGYTF. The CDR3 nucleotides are TGTGCCAGCAGCTTAGGGTTAGACAGGGCCGAGGCAAGAAGCGGCTACACCTTC.